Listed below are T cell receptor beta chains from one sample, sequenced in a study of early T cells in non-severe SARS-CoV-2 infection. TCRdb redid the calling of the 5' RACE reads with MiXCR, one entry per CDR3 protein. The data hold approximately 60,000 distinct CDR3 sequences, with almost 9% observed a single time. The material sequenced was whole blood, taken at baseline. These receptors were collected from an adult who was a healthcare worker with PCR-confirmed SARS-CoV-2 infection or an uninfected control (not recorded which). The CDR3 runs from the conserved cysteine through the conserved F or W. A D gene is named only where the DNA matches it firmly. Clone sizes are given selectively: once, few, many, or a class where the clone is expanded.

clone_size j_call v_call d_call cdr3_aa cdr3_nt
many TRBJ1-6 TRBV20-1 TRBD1 CSARDLGTGYNSPLHF TGCAGTGCTAGAGATTTGGGGACAGGCTATAATTCACCCCTCCACTTT
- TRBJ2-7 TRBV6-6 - CARLRGLHLGQYF TGTGCCAGATTACGTGGACTTCATCTCGGTCAGTACTTC
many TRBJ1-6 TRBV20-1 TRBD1 CSAPGTGSSSPLHF TGCAGTGCTCCTGGGACAGGCTCTAGTTCACCCCTCCACTTT
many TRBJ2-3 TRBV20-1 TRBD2 CSASQRESLDTQYF TGCAGTGCTAGCCAGCGGGAGTCGTTAGATACGCAGTATTTT
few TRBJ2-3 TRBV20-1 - CSARDGRDTQYF TGCAGTGCTAGAGACGGGAGAGATACGCAGTATTTT
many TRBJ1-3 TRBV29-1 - CSVGGETDSGNTIYF TGCAGCGTTGGGGGAGAGACCGACTCTGGAAACACCATATATTTT
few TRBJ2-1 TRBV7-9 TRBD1 CASSPPDRSYNEQFF TGTGCCAGCAGCCCGCCGGACAGGTCCTACAATGAGCAGTTCTTC
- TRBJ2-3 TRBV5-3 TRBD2 CARSSSGRTDTQYF TGTGCCAGAAGCTCTAGCGGTCGCACAGATACGCAGTATTTT
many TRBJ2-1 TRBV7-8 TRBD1 CASSYDRVHEQFF TGTGCCAGCAGCTATGACAGGGTCCATGAGCAGTTCTTC
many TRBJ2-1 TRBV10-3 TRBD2 CAISEGSGRTPYNEQFF TGTGCCATCAGTGAGGGTAGCGGGAGGACACCGTACAATGAGCAGTTCTTC
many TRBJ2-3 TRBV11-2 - CASSSNPISSTDTQYF TGTGCCAGCAGCTCGAATCCCATATCTAGCACAGATACGCAGTATTTT
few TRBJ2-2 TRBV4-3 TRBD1 CASSQATGYGELFF TGCGCCAGCAGCCAAGCGACAGGGTACGGGGAGCTGTTTTTT
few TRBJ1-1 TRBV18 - CASSPQTGGSLNTEAFF TGTGCCAGCTCACCGCAGACAGGCGGGTCCCTGAACACTGAAGCTTTCTTT
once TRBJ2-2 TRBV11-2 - CASSLAGALFF TGTGCCAGCAGCTTGGCAGGGGCGCTGTTTTTT
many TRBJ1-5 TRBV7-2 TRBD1 CASSATGTNQPQHF TGTGCCAGCAGCGCGACAGGGACGAATCAGCCCCAGCATTTT
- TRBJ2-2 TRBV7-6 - CASSPLASTGELFF TGTGCCAGCAGCCCCCTAGCGAGCACCGGGGAGCTGTTTTTT
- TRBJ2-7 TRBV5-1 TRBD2 CASSAQRGSSYEQYF TGCGCCAGCAGCGCCCAGCGGGGGAGCTCCTACGAGCAGTACTTC
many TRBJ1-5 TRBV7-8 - CASSLHRVGNQPQHF TGTGCCAGCAGCTTACACAGGGTTGGCAATCAGCCCCAGCATTTT
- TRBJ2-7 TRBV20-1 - CSARVPGNTYEQYF TGCAGTGCTAGAGTTCCGGGAAATACCTACGAGCAGTACTTC
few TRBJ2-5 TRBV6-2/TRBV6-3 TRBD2 CASSPNPGLAGQETQYF TGTGCCAGCAGTCCTAATCCGGGACTAGCGGGCCAAGAGACCCAGTACTTC
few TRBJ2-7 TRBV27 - CASSPRQGGISSYEQYF TGTGCCAGCAGTCCACGTCAAGGCGGGATTAGCTCCTACGAGCAGTACTTC
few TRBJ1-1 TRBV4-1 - CASSHAGVGNTEAFF TGCGCCAGCAGCCATGCAGGGGTGGGGAACACTGAAGCTTTCTTT
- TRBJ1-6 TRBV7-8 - CASSSLLGDSSLHF TGTGCCAGCAGCTCCCTTTTGGGGGATTCATCCCTCCATTTT
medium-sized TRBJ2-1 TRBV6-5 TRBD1 CASSERTGVFYNEQFF TGTGCCAGCAGTGAGAGGACAGGGGTGTTCTACAATGAGCAGTTCTTC
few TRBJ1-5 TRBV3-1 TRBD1 CASSQGQGGQPQHF TGTGCCAGCAGCCAAGGGCAGGGGGGTCAGCCCCAGCATTTT
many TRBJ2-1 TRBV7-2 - CASSSSYGSMDNEQFF TGTGCCAGCAGCTCATCGTACGGGAGTATGGACAATGAGCAGTTCTTC
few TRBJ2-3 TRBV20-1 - CSAQGGGITDTQYF TGCAGTGCTCAAGGGGGCGGGATTACAGATACGCAGTATTTT
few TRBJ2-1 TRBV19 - CASMTGGGNEQFF TGTGCCAGTATGACAGGTGGAGGCAATGAGCAGTTCTTC
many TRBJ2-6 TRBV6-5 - CASSYDPEFGANVLTF TGTGCCAGCAGTTACGACCCGGAATTTGGGGCCAACGTCCTGACTTTC
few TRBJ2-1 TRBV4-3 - CASSQDSRGTNEQFF TGCGCCAGCAGCCAAGATAGCCGGGGAACCAATGAGCAGTTCTTC
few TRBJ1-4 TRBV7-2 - CASSLGPGRVINEKLFF TGTGCCAGCAGCTTAGGCCCAGGGCGGGTGATAAATGAAAAACTGTTTTTT
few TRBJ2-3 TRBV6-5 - CASSYGRSTDTQYF TGTGCCAGCAGTTATGGTAGAAGCACAGATACGCAGTATTTT
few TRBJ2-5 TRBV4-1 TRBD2 CASSRVTSRETQYF TGCGCCAGCAGCCGCGTGACTAGCAGGGAGACCCAGTACTTC
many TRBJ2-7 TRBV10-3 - CAISESSLRAGSYEQYF TGTGCCATCAGTGAGTCGAGCCTTAGGGCCGGATCCTACGAGCAGTACTTC
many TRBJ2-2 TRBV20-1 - CSARQAANTGELFF TGCAGTGCTAGACAAGCCGCGAACACCGGGGAGCTGTTTTTT
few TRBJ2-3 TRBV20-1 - CSARDRKRGTDTQYF TGCAGTGCTAGAGATAGGAAGCGGGGCACAGATACGCAGTATTTT
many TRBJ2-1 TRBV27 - CASSLVGEREQFF TGTGCCAGCAGTTTAGTCGGGGAACGGGAGCAGTTCTTC
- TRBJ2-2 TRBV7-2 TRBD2 CASSLGGITGELFF TGTGCCAGCAGCTTGGGAGGGATCACCGGGGAGCTGTTTTTT
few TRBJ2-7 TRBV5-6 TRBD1 CASGPRQGVFYEQYF TGTGCCAGCGGCCCGAGGCAGGGGGTATTCTACGAGCAGTACTTC
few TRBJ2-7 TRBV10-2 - CASSQLVGGEQYF TGCGCCAGCAGCCAACTAGTGGGGGGCGAGCAGTACTTC
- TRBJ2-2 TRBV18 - CASSSRTGELFF TGTGCCAGCTCCTCCCGCACCGGGGAGCTGTTTTTT
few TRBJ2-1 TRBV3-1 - CASSGIGNEQFF TGTGCCAGCAGCGGAATAGGCAATGAGCAGTTCTTC
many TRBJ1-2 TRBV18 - CASSPPSAQGPTF TGTGCCAGCTCACCACCTTCAGCCCAGGGTCCCACCTTC
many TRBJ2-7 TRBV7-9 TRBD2 CASSLASGKGHEQYF TGTGCCAGCAGCTTAGCTAGCGGGAAGGGTCACGAGCAGTACTTC
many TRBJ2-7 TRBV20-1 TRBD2 CSASLLTSESYEQYF TGCAGTGCTAGCCTACTGACTAGCGAGTCCTACGAGCAGTACTTC
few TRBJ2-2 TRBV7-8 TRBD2 CASSLVTSGSPGELFF TGTGCCAGCAGCTTAGTTACTAGCGGGAGTCCGGGGGAGCTGTTTTTT
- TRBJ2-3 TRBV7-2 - CASSLVSTDTQYF TGTGCCAGCAGCTTAGTTAGCACAGATACGCAGTATTTT
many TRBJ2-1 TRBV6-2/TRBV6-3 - CASTLGTEQFF TGTGCCAGCACACTAGGAACTGAGCAGTTCTTC
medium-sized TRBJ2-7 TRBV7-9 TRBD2 CASSLGYGTSDSYEQYF TGTGCCAGCAGCTTAGGATACGGGACTAGCGATTCCTACGAGCAGTACTTC
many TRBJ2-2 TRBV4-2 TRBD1 CASSQGQGAGELFF TGTGCCAGCAGCCAAGGACAGGGGGCCGGGGAGCTGTTTTTT